This T cell receptor (beta chain) was retrieved from a study of OX40 agonist ivuxolimab in advanced cancers. In the study overall: Dose-escalation cases comprised hepatocellular carcinoma, melanoma, renal cell or head and neck cancer. A mean age of 60 years, range roughly 20 to 90, was recorded, and 70% to 85% were male. General observations from the study: The study observed clonal expansion of CD4+ and CD8+ blood T cells by week 6 at 0.1 to 3.0 mg/kg.

Notes on this clone: Its specificity is not known.

Only in-frame clones appear in the TCRdb table, and some are missing; sequencing was by immunoSEQ multiplex PCR. The table lists around 82,000 clones, 88% of them singletons. The germline V gene encodes CDR1 MNHNS and CDR2 SASEGT. The V end was cut by 1 base, the J end by 2 bases, with 14 bases between. The CDR3 is made up of 16 amino acids. The gene calls are TRBV6-1 and TRBJ1-2; D gene ambiguous. This TCR was sampled from an adult with an advanced solid tumor such as melanoma, head and neck, liver or kidney cancer. The sample consisted of CD4+ or CD8+ T cells sorted from blood, taken in a trial of the OX40 agonist ivuxolimab. The CDR3 sequence: CASSEGGGPSNYGYTF. DNA for the CDR3: TGTGCCAGCAGTGAAGGGGGAGGACCATCGAACTATGGCTACACCTTC.